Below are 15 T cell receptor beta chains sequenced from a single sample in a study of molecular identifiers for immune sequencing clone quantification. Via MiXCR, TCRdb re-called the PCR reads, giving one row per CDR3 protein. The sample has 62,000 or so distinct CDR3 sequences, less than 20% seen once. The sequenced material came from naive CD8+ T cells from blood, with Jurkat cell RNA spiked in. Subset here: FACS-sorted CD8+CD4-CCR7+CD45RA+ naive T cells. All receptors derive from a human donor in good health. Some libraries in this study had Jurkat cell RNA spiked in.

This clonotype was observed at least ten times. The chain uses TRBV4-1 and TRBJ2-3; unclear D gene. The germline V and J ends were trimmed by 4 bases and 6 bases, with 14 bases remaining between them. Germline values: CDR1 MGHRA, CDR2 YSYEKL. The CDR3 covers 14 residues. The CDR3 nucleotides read TGCGCCAGCAGCCCGTTTTACGAGAAGGATACGCAGTATTTT. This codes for CASSPFYEKDTQYF.

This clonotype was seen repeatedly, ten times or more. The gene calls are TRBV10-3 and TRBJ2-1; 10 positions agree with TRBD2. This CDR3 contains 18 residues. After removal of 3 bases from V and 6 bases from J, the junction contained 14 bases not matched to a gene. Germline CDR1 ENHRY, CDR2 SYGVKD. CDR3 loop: CAISDPRSGRLVGNEQFF. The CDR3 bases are TGTGCCATCAGTGATCCCCGTAGCGGGAGGCTTGTGGGCAATGAGCAGTTCTTC.

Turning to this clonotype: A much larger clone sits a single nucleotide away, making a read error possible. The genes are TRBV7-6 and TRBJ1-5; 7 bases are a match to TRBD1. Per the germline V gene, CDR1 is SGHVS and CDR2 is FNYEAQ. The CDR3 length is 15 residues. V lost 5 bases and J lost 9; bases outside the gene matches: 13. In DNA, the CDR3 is TGTGCCAGCAGCCCCGCCTCAGGGGGGGATCCGCCCCAGCATTTT. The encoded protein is CASSPASGGDPPQHF.

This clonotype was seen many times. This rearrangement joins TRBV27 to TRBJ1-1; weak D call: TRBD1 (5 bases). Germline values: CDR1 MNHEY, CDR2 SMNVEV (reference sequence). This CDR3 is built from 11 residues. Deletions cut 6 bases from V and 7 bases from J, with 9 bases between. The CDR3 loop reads CASRGGSEAFF. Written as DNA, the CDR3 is TGTGCCAGCAGGGGGGGTAGTGAAGCTTTCTTT.

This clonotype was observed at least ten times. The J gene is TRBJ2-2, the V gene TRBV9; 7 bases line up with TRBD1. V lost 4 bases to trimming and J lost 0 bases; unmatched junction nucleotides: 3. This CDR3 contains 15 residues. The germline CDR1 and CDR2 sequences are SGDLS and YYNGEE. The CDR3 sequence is CASSWGQSNTGELFF. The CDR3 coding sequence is TGTGCCAGCAGCTGGGGACAGTCGAACACCGGGGAGCTGTTTTTT.

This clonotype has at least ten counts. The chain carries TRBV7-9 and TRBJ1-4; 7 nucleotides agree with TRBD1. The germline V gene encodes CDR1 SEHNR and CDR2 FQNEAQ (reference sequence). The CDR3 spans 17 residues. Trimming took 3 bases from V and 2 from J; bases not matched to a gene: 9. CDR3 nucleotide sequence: TGTGCCAGCAGCTTTCCGGGAACAGGGGTGACTAATGAAAAACTGTTTTTT. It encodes CASSFPGTGVTNEKLFF.

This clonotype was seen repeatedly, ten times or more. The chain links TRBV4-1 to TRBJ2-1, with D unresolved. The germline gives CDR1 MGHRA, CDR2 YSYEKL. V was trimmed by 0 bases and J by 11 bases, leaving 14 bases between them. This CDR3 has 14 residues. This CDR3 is CASSQDARWEKQFF. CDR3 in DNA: TGCGCCAGCAGCCAAGATGCTAGATGGGAAAAGCAGTTCTTC.

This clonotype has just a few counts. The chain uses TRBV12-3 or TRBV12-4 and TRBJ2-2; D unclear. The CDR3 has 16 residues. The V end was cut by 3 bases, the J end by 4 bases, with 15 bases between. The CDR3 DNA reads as TGTGCCAGCAGTTTGTTAGGCTCAGTTGGCACCGGGGAGCTGTTTTTT. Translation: CASSLLGSVGTGELFF.

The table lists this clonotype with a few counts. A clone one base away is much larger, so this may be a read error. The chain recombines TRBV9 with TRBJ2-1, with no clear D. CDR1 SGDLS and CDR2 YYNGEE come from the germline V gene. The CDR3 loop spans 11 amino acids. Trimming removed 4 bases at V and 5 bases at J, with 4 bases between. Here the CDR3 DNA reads TGTGCCAGCAGCTACAACAATGAGCAGTTCTTC. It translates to CASSYNNEQFF.

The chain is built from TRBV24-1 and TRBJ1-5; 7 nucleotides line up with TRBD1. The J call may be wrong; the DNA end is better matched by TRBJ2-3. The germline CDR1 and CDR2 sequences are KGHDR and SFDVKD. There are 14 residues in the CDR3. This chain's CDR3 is CATRGTDSNQPQYF. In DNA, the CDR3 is TGTGCCACCCGAGGGACAGATAGCAATCAGCCCCAGTATTTT.

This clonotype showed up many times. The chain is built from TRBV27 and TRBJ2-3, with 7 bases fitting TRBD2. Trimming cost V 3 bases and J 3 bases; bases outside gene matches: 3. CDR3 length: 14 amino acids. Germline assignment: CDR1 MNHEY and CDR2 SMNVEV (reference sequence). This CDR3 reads CASSLARETDTQYF. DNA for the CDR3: TGTGCCAGCAGTTTGGCGCGGGAGACAGATACGCAGTATTTT.

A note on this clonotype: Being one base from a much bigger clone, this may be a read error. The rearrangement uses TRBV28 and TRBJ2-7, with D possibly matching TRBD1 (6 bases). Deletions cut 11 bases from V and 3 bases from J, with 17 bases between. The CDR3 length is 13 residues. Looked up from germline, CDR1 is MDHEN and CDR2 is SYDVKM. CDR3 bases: TGTGCCGGGCATCAGGGGATTTACTACGAGCAGTACTTC. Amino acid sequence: CAGHQGIYYEQYF.

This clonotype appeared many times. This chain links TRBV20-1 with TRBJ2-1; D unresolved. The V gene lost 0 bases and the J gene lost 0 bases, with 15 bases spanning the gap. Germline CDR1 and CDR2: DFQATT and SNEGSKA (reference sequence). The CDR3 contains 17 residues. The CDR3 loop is CSARDLRRPTSYNEQFF. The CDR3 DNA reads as TGCAGTGCTAGAGATTTGAGGAGACCAACCTCCTACAATGAGCAGTTCTTC.

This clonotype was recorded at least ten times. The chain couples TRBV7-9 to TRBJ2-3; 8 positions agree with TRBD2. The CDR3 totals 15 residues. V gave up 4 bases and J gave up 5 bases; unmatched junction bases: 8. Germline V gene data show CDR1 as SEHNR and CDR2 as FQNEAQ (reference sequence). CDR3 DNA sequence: TGTGCCAGCAGCTCGAGCGGGAGCGATTTAGATACGCAGTATTTT. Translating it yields CASSSSGSDLDTQYF.

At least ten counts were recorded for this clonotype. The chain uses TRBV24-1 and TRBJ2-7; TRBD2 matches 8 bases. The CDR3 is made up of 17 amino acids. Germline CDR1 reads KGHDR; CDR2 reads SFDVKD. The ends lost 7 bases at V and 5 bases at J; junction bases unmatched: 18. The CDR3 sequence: CATRSSIGSGSPDEQYF. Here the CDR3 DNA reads TGTGCCACCAGATCCTCTATAGGCAGCGGGAGTCCGGACGAGCAGTACTTC.